The rows below give T cell receptor beta chains drawn from one sample of a study of blood T cell repertoires in COVID-19. Profiled with immunoSEQ multiplex PCR; TCRdb holds only in-frame clones, not every one. The sample has approximately 89,000 clones, around four fifths seen once. Sample: peripheral blood. The receptors derive from a woman between 65 and 79 years old with active or convalescent COVID-19. CDR3s include the opening cysteine and the closing phenylalanine or tryptophan. Each record gives: clone size, CDR3 length, D gene, J gene, V gene, CDR3 protein, CDR3 DNA. A D gene is named only where the DNA matches it firmly. For some rows the clone size is stated as once, few or many, or as a class when expanded; others skip it.

.	14	TRBD1	TRBJ1-5	TRBV28	CASDRQGLNQPQHF	TGTGCCAGCGACCGACAGGGGTTGAATCAGCCCCAGCATTTT
.	13	TRBD1	TRBJ2-5	TRBV2	CASSGQGQETQYF	TGTGCCAGCAGCGGACAGGGTCAAGAGACCCAGTACTTC
.	16	.	TRBJ2-7	TRBV11-2	CASSRGTWLGSYEQYF	TGTGCCAGCAGCCGAGGGACTTGGCTCGGCTCCTACGAGCAGTACTTC
.	14	.	TRBJ1-2	TRBV4-3	CASSPLGRGSGYTF	TGCGCCAGCAGCCCCCTAGGGAGAGGGAGTGGCTACACCTTC
.	14	TRBD1	TRBJ1-2	TRBV18	CASSPGQGEYGYTF	TGTGCCAGCTCACCAGGACAGGGGGAATATGGCTACACCTTC
.	14	TRBD1	TRBJ2-1	TRBV24-1	CATSQQGSYNEQFF	TGTGCCACCAGTCAACAGGGGTCCTACAATGAGCAGTTCTTC
once	13	.	TRBJ1-2	TRBV12-3/TRBV12-4	CASSFNGGYGYTF	TGTGCCAGCAGTTTTAATGGAGGGTATGGCTACACCTTC
.	16	TRBD2	TRBJ2-3	TRBV4-1	CASSQYGTSGSDTQYF	TGCGCCAGCAGCCAATACGGGACTAGCGGCAGCGATACGCAGTATTTT
once	15	.	TRBJ2-6	TRBV19	CASSIGLGGANVLTF	TGTGCCAGTAGTATAGGACTTGGTGGGGCCAACGTCCTGACTTTC
.	15	.	TRBJ1-2	TRBV21-1	CASSTGTVSNYGYTF	TGTGCCAGCAGCACCGGGACAGTCTCTAACTATGGCTACACCTTC
.	12	.	TRBJ1-1	TRBV7-2	CASSFRNTEAFF	TGTGCCAGCAGCTTTCGGAACACTGAAGCTTTCTTT
.	15	TRBD1	TRBJ2-7	TRBV10-3	CAISHGDRVLSEQYF	TGTGCCATCAGCCATGGGGACAGGGTCTTATCCGAGCAGTACTTC
.	15	TRBD1	TRBJ2-2	TRBV5-6	CASSSGTGRTGELFF	TGTGCCAGCAGTTCAGGGACAGGGCGCACCGGGGAGCTGTTTTTT
few	12	.	TRBJ1-1	TRBV3-1/TRBV3-2	CASSHSEFEAFF	TGTGCCAGCAGCCATTCCGAGTTTGAAGCTTTCTTT
.	12	.	TRBJ1-4	TRBV6-5	CASGRENEKLFF	TGTGCCAGTGGGAGGGAAAATGAAAAACTGTTTTTT
.	15	.	TRBJ1-6	TRBV6-5	CASSAVSGQNSPLHF	TGTGCCAGCAGCGCCGTGTCAGGCCAAAATTCACCCCTCCACTTT
few	14	.	TRBJ2-7	TRBV19	CASRLTDSHYEQYF	TGTGCCAGTAGGCTCACGGACAGCCACTACGAGCAGTACTTC
few	14	.	TRBJ2-1	TRBV15	CATSRGGEYDEQFF	TGTGCCACCAGCAGAGGGGGGGAGTATGATGAGCAGTTCTTC
.	14	.	TRBJ2-2	TRBV5-1	CASSWTGNTGELFF	TGCGCCAGCAGCTGGACGGGAAACACCGGGGAGCTGTTTTTT
.	14	.	TRBJ1-1	TRBV6-4	CASSQAPRDTEAFF	TGTGCCAGCAGTCAAGCGCCCCGAGACACTGAAGCTTTCTTT
.	15	.	TRBJ1-2	TRBV4-3	CASSQDDMLNYGYTF	TGCGCCAGCAGCCAAGATGACATGCTGAACTATGGCTACACCTTC
.	15	TRBD1	TRBJ1-3	TRBV5-4	CASSIDRGLGNTIYF	TGTGCCAGCAGCATCGACAGGGGGCTTGGAAACACCATATATTTT
.	14	TRBD1	TRBJ2-7	TRBV24-1	CATSAGQGSYEQYF	TGTGCCACCAGTGCAGGACAGGGTTCCTACGAGCAGTACTTC
.	17	.	TRBJ1-1	TRBV5-5	CASSLAAGGTYKDEAFF	TGTGCCAGCAGCTTGGCGGCAGGAGGGACGTATAAGGATGAAGCTTTCTTT
.	13	TRBD1	TRBJ1-1	TRBV6-5	CASRQGDWAEAFF	TGTGCCAGCAGACAGGGGGATTGGGCTGAAGCTTTCTTT
few	16	.	TRBJ2-1	TRBV10-1	CASSDTGQPSGNEQFF	TGCGCCAGCAGTGACACCGGACAACCCTCGGGCAATGAGCAGTTCTTC
few	11	.	TRBJ2-1	TRBV10-3	CAISADNEQFF	TGTGCCATCAGTGCTGACAATGAGCAGTTCTTC
.	15	TRBD2	TRBJ2-3	TRBV3-1/TRBV3-2	CASSLSGGQADTQYF	TGTGCCAGCAGCCTTAGCGGGGGGCAGGCAGATACGCAGTATTTT
.	15	.	TRBJ2-3	TRBV5-1	CASRDTGTSTDTQYF	TGCGCCAGCAGGGATACAGGGACCAGCACAGATACGCAGTATTTT
.	15	.	TRBJ2-5	TRBV5-1	CASSLVQGFAETQYF	TGCGCCAGCAGCTTGGTTCAGGGGTTCGCAGAGACCCAGTACTTC
once	12	.	TRBJ1-3	TRBV2	CASSESGNTIYF	TGTGCCAGCAGTGAGTCAGGAAACACCATATATTTT
.	15	TRBD2	TRBJ2-7	TRBV15	CATSRLGLAAYEQYF	TGTGCCACCAGCAGATTGGGACTAGCGGCCTACGAGCAGTACTTC
.	16	TRBD1	TRBJ1-1	TRBV5-1	CASSPGDRFLFAEAFF	TGCGCCAGCAGCCCTGGGGACAGATTTCTCTTTGCTGAAGCTTTCTTT
.	11	.	TRBJ1-4	TRBV6-6	CASATNEKLFF	TGTGCTTCTGCAACTAATGAAAAACTGTTTTTT
.	17	TRBD1	TRBJ1-5	TRBV19	CASSIIQGQRSNQPQHF	TGTGCCAGTAGTATAATTCAGGGACAGCGTAGCAATCAGCCCCAGCATTTT
.	16	.	TRBJ2-1	TRBV4-3	CASSQDQGSLHNEQFF	TGCGCCAGCAGCCAAGATCAGGGAAGCCTACACAATGAGCAGTTCTTC
.	13	.	TRBJ2-3	TRBV15	CATSREGGSSQYF	TGTGCCACCAGCAGAGAGGGAGGAAGCTCGCAGTATTTT
.	15	.	TRBJ1-5	TRBV19	CATSGTGFSNQPQHF	TGTGCCACATCCGGTACAGGGTTTAGCAATCAGCCCCAGCATTTT
.	18	TRBD2	TRBJ2-5	TRBV2	CASSDILAGGLGKETQYF	TGTGCCAGCAGTGATATCCTAGCGGGGGGCCTTGGGAAAGAGACCCAGTACTTC